These 14 T cell receptor beta chains share one sample of origin, sequenced in a study of T-cell reconstitution after alpha-beta-depleted transplantation in children. Unique molecular identifiers were incorporated during preparation of the TCRbeta library. Via MiXCR, TCRdb re-called the PCR reads, giving one row per CDR3 protein. The table lists nearly 200,000 distinct CDR3 sequences, roughly 6% of them singletons. The material sequenced was PBMCs, taken before TCRalphabeta/CD19-depleted stem cell transplant. The receptor set was obtained from a girl under two years old with combined immunodeficiency, due to receive a stem cell transplant.

There are many counts of this clonotype. The CDR3, as DNA: TGCAGTGCCCCTAGCGGCAGGGGGGAGGAAAAACTGTTTTTT. Translated: CSAPSGRGEEKLFF. The chain links TRBV20-1 to TRBJ1-4; 7 bases line up with TRBD1. The trim removed 6 bases at V and 8 bases at J, leaving 12 bases unmatched. Germline V CDR1 and CDR2: DFQATT, SNEGSKA (reference sequence). The CDR3 totals 14 residues.

This chain's CDR3 is CASSDTSGQHVEETQYF. The CDR3 bases are TGCGCCAGCAGCGATACATCCGGACAGCACGTGGAAGAGACCCAGTACTTC. The chain links TRBV5-1 to TRBJ2-5; D may be TRBD1 (6 bases). Per germline, CDR1 SGHRS and CDR2 YFSETQ. The length of the CDR3 is 17 residues. V was pared by 4 bases and J by 3 bases, with 22 bases between.

This clonotype was detected ten times or more. The chain couples TRBV4-2 to TRBJ2-1, with 8 bases that match TRBD2. The CDR3 consists of 14 residues. The junction had 7 bases not matched to a gene; V was cut back by 3 bases and J by 9 bases. Germline CDR1 LGHNA, CDR2 YNFKEQ. The CDR3 DNA reads as TGTGCCAGCAGCCAGGGGACTAGTCATGGTGAGCAGTTCTTC. Its translation: CASSQGTSHGEQFF.

This clonotype was found many times. This sequence joins TRBV5-1 and TRBJ2-1; D perhaps matches TRBD2 (6 bases). Germline V CDR1 and CDR2: SGHRS, YFSETQ. Trimming stripped 0 bases from V and 8 bases from J, with 12 bases between. This CDR3 spans 14 amino acids. CDR3 coding DNA: TGCGCCAGCAGCTTGGGACTAGTAGCAGATGAGCAGTTCTTC. As protein: CASSLGLVADEQFF.

This clonotype was counted ten times or more. J is TRBJ2-1 and V is TRBV5-1; the D gene is possibly TRBD1 (6 bases). Germline V CDR1 and CDR2: SGHRS, YFSETQ. Deletions cut 0 bases from V and 0 bases from J, with 16 bases between. The CDR3 totals 18 residues. CDR3 sequence: CASSLGLNPGHSYNEQFF. In nucleotides, the CDR3 is TGCGCCAGCAGCTTGGGCTTAAATCCGGGACACTCCTACAATGAGCAGTTCTTC.

There are many counts of this clonotype. The chain employs TRBV6-4 and TRBJ1-1; D may be TRBD1 (6 bases). The CDR3 extends over 16 amino acids. Trimming pared 1 base from V and 1 base from J, leaving 13 bases between. The germline V gene encodes CDR1 MRHNA and CDR2 SNTAGT. CDR3 loop: CASSDLEGGWNTEAFF. The CDR3, as DNA: TGTGCCAGCAGTGACTTGGAGGGGGGATGGAACACTGAAGCTTTCTTT.

This clonotype has a count of ten or more. The chain carries TRBV12-3 or TRBV12-4 and TRBJ2-5; D is undetermined. The CDR3 runs 13 residues. V lost 3 bases to trimming and J lost 6 bases, with 11 bases between them. For the CDR3, the DNA is TGTGCCAGCAGTTTGCTCAGGTCCAAGACCCAGTACTTC. Encoded protein: CASSLLRSKTQYF.

This clonotype has more than one count but fewer than ten. This sequence joins TRBV27 and TRBJ2-7; TRBD2 matches 8 bases. The CDR3 covers 15 residues. V lost 3 bases to trimming and J lost 3 bases; unmatched junction nucleotides: 7. Germline V gene data show CDR1 as MNHEY and CDR2 as SMNVEV (reference sequence). The CDR3 DNA sequence: TGTGCCAGCAGTTTCGGGGGGGCAGGGTTCTACGAGCAGTACTTC. This sequence encodes CASSFGGAGFYEQYF.

Concerning this clonotype: A much bigger clone sits one base away, suggesting this may be a read error. This sequence joins TRBV7-2 and TRBJ1-1; D is undetermined. The length of the CDR3 is 13 residues. Between the trimmed V and J ends, which lost 6 bases and 2 bases, there was a span of 10 bases. Germline V gives CDR1 SGHTA, CDR2 FQGNSA. This chain's CDR3 is CASRQYINTEAFF. The DNA of the CDR3 is TGTGCCAGCAGACAGTACATAAACACTGAAGCTTTCTTT. Complete variable domain (other parts from reference TRBV7-2 and TRBJ1-1): GAGVSQSPSNKVTEKGKDVELRCDPISGHTALYWYRQSLGQGLEFLIYFQGNSAPDKSGLPSDRFSAERTGGSVSTLTIQRTQQEDSAVYLCASRQYINTEAFFGQGTRLTVV.

This clonotype appeared many times. This chain joins TRBV5-6 and TRBJ2-1, with 14 bases matching TRBD2. The CDR3 contains 16 residues. The junction had 8 bases not matched to a gene; V was cut back by 4 bases and J by 8 bases. Germline CDR1 reads SGHDT; CDR2 reads YYEEEE. The CDR3 DNA sequence: TGTGCCAGCAGCACTTGGACTAGCGGGAGGAGGGATGAGCAGTTCTTC. Amino acid sequence: CASSTWTSGRRDEQFF. Full variable domain (remainder filled in from reference TRBV5-6 and TRBJ2-1): DAGVTQSPTHLIKTRGQQVTLRCSPKSGHDTVSWYQQALGQGPQFIFQYYEEEERQRGNFPDRFSGHQFPNYSSELNVNALLLGDSALYLCASSTWTSGRRDEQFFGPGTRLTVL.

This clonotype was seen many times. The chain uses TRBV4-1 and TRBJ1-3; possibly TRBD1 for D (6 bases). Germline V gene lookup returns CDR1 MGHRA and CDR2 YSYEKL. The germline V and J ends were trimmed by 7 bases and 1 base, with 23 bases remaining between them. This CDR3 spans 18 amino acids. DNA of the CDR3: TGCGCCAGCACAGACAGGATTATGGCCTTAGAGTCTGGAAACACCATATATTTT. Residues: CASTDRIMALESGNTIYF.

This clonotype was found many times. The rearrangement links TRBV10-3 to TRBJ2-3; D may be TRBD1 (5 bases). From germline, CDR1 is ENHRY and CDR2 SYGVKD. CDR3 length: 16 amino acids. V lost 3 bases, J lost 2 bases, and 15 bases lay in between. This CDR3 is CAISDPTGDHTDTQYF. In nucleotides, the CDR3 is TGTGCCATCAGTGACCCTACAGGAGACCACACAGATACGCAGTATTTT.

This clonotype has more than one count but fewer than ten. This chain uses TRBV7-8 with TRBJ2-7; TRBD1 is a possible D gene (6 bases). This CDR3 has 14 amino acids. V lost 3 bases, J lost 6 bases, and 15 bases lay in between. CDR1 SGHVS and CDR2 FQNEAQ come from the germline V gene. The CDR3 reads CASSFGSRDTEQYF. In DNA form, the CDR3 reads TGTGCCAGCAGCTTTGGAAGCCGGGACACCGAGCAGTACTTC.

This clonotype appeared many times. CDR3 sequence: CASSGSGFSRSNYGYTF. In nucleotides, the CDR3 is TGTGCCAGCAGTGGATCAGGGTTTTCCAGATCTAACTATGGCTACACCTTC. The chain recombines TRBV12-3 or TRBV12-4 with TRBJ1-2, with D tentatively TRBD1 (5 bases). There are 17 residues in the CDR3. Deletions cut 5 bases from V and 0 bases from J, with 19 bases between.